These T cell receptor beta chains were read from a single sample in a study of cytomegalovirus exposure and HLA in healthy donors. The assay was immunoSEQ multiplex PCR, and TCRdb's table has in-frame clones only and misses some. The sample records approximately 79,000 clones, under 80% being singletons. Sample: PBMCs. These receptors were collected from a man between 35 and 55 years old in good health and CMV-seropositive. Both conserved end residues are part of each CDR3. The D gene is left open where the match is weak. Clone size is stated in some rows and not others, as once, few, many or a class when expanded.

cdr3_nt: TGTGCCAGCAGCCAAGAGACTCTCAACTACGAGCAGTACTTC; cdr3_aa: CASSQETLNYEQYF; v_call: TRBV4-2; j_call: TRBJ2-7; d_call: -; clone_size: -
cdr3_nt: TGTGCCACCAGCAGAGAAAGGGGCCGCCAAGAGACCCAGTACTTC; cdr3_aa: CATSRERGRQETQYF; v_call: TRBV15; j_call: TRBJ2-5; d_call: -; clone_size: -
cdr3_nt: TGCAGCGTTGCTGGGACAGGGGGGAACGGGGAGCTGTTTTTT; cdr3_aa: CSVAGTGGNGELFF; v_call: TRBV29-1; j_call: TRBJ2-2; d_call: TRBD1; clone_size: once
cdr3_nt: TGTGCCAGCTCACCACTTGGGCAGGGGCCATGGACGAACACTGAAGCTTTCTTT; cdr3_aa: CASSPLGQGPWTNTEAFF; v_call: TRBV18; j_call: TRBJ1-1; d_call: -; clone_size: -
cdr3_nt: TGTGCCAGCAAGACCGACAACCTCTCCTACGAGCAGTACTTC; cdr3_aa: CASKTDNLSYEQYF; v_call: TRBV2; j_call: TRBJ2-7; d_call: -; clone_size: -
cdr3_nt: TGCGCCAGCTCTGGGGGCGCCAGGGGTCGGACCGGGGAGCTGTTTTTT; cdr3_aa: CASSGGARGRTGELFF; v_call: TRBV5-1; j_call: TRBJ2-2; d_call: -; clone_size: -
cdr3_nt: TGTGCCAGCACCCGGGGAGGTCAGGGGGCAGCAGAGACCCAGTACTTC; cdr3_aa: CASTRGGQGAAETQYF; v_call: TRBV5-6; j_call: TRBJ2-5; d_call: TRBD1; clone_size: -
cdr3_nt: TGTGCCAGCAGCCAAGACAGGGCGGATGAGCAGTTCTTC; cdr3_aa: CASSQDRADEQFF; v_call: TRBV4-2; j_call: TRBJ2-1; d_call: -; clone_size: few
cdr3_nt: TGTGCCAGCAGTCCGGGACACCAACAGCCCCAGCATTTT; cdr3_aa: CASSPGHQQPQHF; v_call: TRBV27; j_call: TRBJ1-5; d_call: -; clone_size: -
cdr3_nt: TGTGCCAGCAGCTTAGCCCAAACTGCGCAGTACTTC; cdr3_aa: CASSLAQTAQYF; v_call: TRBV7-9; j_call: TRBJ2-7; d_call: -; clone_size: -
cdr3_nt: TGTGCCAGCAACCGGAGAGGGAGGGGCTCAACTGAAGCTTTCTTT; cdr3_aa: CASNRRGRGSTEAFF; v_call: TRBV2; j_call: TRBJ1-1; d_call: -; clone_size: -
cdr3_nt: TGCGCCAGCAGCCAAGATCTTATAGGGCAGGGGGCTATCGAGCGAATCTTC; cdr3_aa: CASSQDLIGQGAIERIF; v_call: TRBV4-3; j_call: TRBJ2-1; d_call: TRBD1; clone_size: -